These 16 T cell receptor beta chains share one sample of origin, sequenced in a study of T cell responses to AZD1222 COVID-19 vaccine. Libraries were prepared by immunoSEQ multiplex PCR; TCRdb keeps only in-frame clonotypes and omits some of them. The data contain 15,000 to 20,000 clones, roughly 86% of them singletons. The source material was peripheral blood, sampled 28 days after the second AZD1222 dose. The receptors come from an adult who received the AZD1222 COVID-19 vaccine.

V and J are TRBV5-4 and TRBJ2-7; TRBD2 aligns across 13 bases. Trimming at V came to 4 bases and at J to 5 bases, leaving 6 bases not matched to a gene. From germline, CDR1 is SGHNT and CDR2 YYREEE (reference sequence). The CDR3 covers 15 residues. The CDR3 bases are TGTGCCAGCAGCCTACGGACTAGCGGGAGCCACGAGCAGTACTTC. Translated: CASSLRTSGSHEQYF.

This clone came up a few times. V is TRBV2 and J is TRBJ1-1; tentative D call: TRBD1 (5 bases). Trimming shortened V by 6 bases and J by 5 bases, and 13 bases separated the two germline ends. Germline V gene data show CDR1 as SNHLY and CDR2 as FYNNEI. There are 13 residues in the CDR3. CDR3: CASSAGGRTEAFF. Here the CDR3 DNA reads TGTGCCAGCAGCGCCGGGGGACGTACTGAAGCTTTCTTT.

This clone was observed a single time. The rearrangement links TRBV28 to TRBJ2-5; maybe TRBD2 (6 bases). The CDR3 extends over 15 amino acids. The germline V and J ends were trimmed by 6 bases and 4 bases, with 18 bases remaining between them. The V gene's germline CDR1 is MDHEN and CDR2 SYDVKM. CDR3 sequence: CASRGRRGGGETQYF. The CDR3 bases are TGTGCCAGCAGGGGGAGGCGGGGCGGTGGAGAGACCCAGTACTTC.

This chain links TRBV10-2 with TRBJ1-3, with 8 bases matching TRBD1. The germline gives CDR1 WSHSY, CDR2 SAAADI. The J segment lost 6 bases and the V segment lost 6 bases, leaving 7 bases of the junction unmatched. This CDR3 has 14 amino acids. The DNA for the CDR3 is TGCGCCAGCAGAGCACAGGGGGTGGTAAACACCATATATTTT. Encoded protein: CASRAQGVVNTIYF.

The CDR3: CASSSQGGGTGEAFF. CDR3 DNA sequence: TGTGCCAGCAGCTCACAGGGTGGGGGAACGGGTGAAGCTTTCTTT. This chain joins TRBV7-9 and TRBJ1-1; maybe TRBD1 (6 bases). V lost 4 bases and J 7 bases, leaving 19 bases between the germline ends. The CDR3 runs 15 residues. Germline lookup yields CDR1 SEHNR and CDR2 FQNEAQ (reference sequence).

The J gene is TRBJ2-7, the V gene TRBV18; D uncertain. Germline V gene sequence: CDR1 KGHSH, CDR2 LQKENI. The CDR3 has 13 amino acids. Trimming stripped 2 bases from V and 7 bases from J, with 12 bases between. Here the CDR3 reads CASSPVGPREQYV. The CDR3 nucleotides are TGTGCCAGCTCACCAGTAGGCCCCCGGGAGCAGTACGTC.

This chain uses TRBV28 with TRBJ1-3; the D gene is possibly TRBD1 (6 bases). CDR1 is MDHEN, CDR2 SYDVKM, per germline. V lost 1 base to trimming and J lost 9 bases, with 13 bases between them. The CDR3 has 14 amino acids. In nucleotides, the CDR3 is TGTGCCAGCAGTTTATACAGGGACACCGTCACCATATATTTT. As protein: CASSLYRDTVTIYF.

Here the CDR3 reads CASSPQGSRAFF. CDR3 coding DNA: TGTGCCAGCAGCCCCCAGGGGTCGAGGGCTTTCTTT. J is TRBJ1-1 and V is TRBV28; a possible D gene is TRBD1 (6 bases). V was cut by 6 bases and J by 11 bases, with 16 bases left in between. CDR1 and CDR2 (germline): MDHEN, SYDVKM. The CDR3 loop spans 12 amino acids.

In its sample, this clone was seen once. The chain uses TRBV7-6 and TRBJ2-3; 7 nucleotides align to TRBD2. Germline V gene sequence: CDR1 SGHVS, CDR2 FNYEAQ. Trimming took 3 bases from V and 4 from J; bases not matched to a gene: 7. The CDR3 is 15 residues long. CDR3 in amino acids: CASSFTGGGADTQYF. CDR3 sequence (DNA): TGTGCCAGCAGCTTTACGGGGGGTGGCGCAGATACGCAGTATTTT.

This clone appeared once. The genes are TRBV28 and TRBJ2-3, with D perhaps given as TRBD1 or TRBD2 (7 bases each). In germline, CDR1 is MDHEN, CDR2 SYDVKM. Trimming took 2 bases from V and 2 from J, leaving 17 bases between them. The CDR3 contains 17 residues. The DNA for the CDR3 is TGTGCCAGCAGTTTAGGGACTATGGGACAGCCCACAGATACGCAGTATTTT. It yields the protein CASSLGTMGQPTDTQYF.

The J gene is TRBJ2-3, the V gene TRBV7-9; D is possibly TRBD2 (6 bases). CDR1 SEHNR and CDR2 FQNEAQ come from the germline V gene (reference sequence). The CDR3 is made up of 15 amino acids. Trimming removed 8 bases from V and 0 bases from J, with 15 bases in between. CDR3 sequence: CASWASASSTDTQYF. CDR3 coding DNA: TGTGCCAGCTGGGCTAGCGCCTCTAGCACAGATACGCAGTATTTT.

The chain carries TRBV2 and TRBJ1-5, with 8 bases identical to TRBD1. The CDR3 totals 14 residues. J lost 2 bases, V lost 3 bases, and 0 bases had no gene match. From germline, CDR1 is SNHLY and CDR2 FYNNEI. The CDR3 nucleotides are TGTGCCAGCAGTGAGGGACAGGGCAATCAGCCCCAGCATTTT. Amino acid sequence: CASSEGQGNQPQHF.

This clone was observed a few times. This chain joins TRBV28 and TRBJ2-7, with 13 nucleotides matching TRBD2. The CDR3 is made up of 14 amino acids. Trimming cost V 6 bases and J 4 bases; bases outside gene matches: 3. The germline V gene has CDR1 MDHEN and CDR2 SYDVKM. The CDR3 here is CASRWTSGSYEQYF. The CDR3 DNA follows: TGTGCCAGCAGGTGGACTAGCGGGAGTTACGAGCAGTACTTC.

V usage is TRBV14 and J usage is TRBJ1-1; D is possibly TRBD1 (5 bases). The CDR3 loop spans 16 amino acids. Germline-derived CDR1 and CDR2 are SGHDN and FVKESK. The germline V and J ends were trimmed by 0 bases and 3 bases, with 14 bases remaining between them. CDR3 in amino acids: CASSQERGLLDTEAFF. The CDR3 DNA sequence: TGTGCCAGCAGCCAAGAACGGGGCTTGTTGGACACTGAAGCTTTCTTT.

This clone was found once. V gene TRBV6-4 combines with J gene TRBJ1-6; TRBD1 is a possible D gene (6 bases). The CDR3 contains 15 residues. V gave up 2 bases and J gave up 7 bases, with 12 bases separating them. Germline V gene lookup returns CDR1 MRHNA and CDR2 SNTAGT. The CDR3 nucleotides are TGTGCCAGCAGTGACACGGGGGCTGGGAATTCACCCCTCCACTTT. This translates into CASSDTGAGNSPLHF.

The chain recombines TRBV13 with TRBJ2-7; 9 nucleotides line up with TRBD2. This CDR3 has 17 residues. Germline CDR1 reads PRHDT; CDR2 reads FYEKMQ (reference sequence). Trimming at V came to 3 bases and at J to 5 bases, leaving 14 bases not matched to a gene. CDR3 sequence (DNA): TGTGCCAGCAGCTTGGCCCTAGCGGGAAAACACTCGGACGAGCAGTACTTC. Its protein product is CASSLALAGKHSDEQYF.